What follows are 13 T cell receptor beta chains derived from one specimen sequenced in a study of CD8 T cells in Susac syndrome. With random hexamers, reverse transcription was performed on about 0.5 to 1 ug of RNA. TCRdb reprocessed the immunoSEQ multiplex PCR reads with MiXCR, giving one entry per CDR3 protein. The table includes a few hundred thousand distinct CDR3 sequences, about 82% detected once. Source material: CD8+ T cells from PBMCs. These receptors were collected from a human donor with multiple sclerosis.

The V call is TRBV23-1, the J call TRBJ2-7; 11 positions agree with TRBD1. TRBV23-1 falls under the ORF class, with uncertain function. This CDR3 spans 18 amino acids. J was trimmed by 5 bases and V by 6 bases; bases with no gene match: 18. The CDR3 sequence is CASSPMDRGRANAHEQYF. As DNA, the CDR3 is TGCGCCAGCAGCCCTATGGACAGGGGGCGCGCCAATGCGCACGAGCAGTACTTC.

The chain links TRBV7-9 to TRBJ1-2, with no clear D. In germline, CDR1 is SEHNR, CDR2 FQNEAQ (reference sequence). V was clipped by 5 bases and J by 6 bases, with 16 bases between them. CDR3 length: 14 residues. For the CDR3, the DNA is TGTGCCAGCAGCCTACCAACCAGCTCTGATGGCTACACCTTC. Amino acid sequence: CASSLPTSSDGYTF.

The table lists this clonotype with a count of one. V is TRBV12-3 or TRBV12-4 and J is TRBJ2-3; the match to TRBD2 covers 13 bases. V lost 6 bases, J lost 6 bases, and 9 bases stayed unmatched. The CDR3 is 16 amino acids. CDR3 residues: CASRELAGGPGDTQYF. The DNA for the CDR3 is TGTGCCAGCAGGGAACTAGCGGGAGGGCCCGGGGATACGCAGTATTTT.

The rearrangement uses TRBV28 and TRBJ1-1, with D unclear. Trimming removed 1 base at V and 8 bases at J, with 8 bases between. There are 12 residues in the CDR3. Germline CDR1 MDHEN, CDR2 SYDVKM. Here the CDR3 reads CASSLSWQEAFF. CDR3 nucleotide sequence: TGTGCCAGCAGTTTATCGTGGCAGGAAGCTTTCTTT.

A note on this clonotype: One end of the junction varies from germline; a read error may be responsible. This chain links TRBV9 with TRBJ1-5; TRBD1 matches at 8 bases. CDR1 and CDR2 from the germline V gene are SGDLS and YYNGEE. CDR3 length: 14 amino acids. CDR3 sequence (DNA): TGTGCCTGCAGCGCAGGACAGGGTCATCAGCCCCAGCATTTT. Translated, it gives CACSAGQGHQPQHF.

The rearrangement links TRBV28 to TRBJ2-1, with 10 bases matching TRBD2. CDR1 is MDHEN and CDR2 is SYDVKM in the germline V gene. This CDR3 contains 16 residues. The trim removed 1 base at V and 3 bases at J, leaving 3 bases unmatched. The CDR3 region has the DNA TGTGCCAGCAGTTTATATGGACTAGCGGTCTACAATGAGCAGTTCTTC. Translating it yields CASSLYGLAVYNEQFF.

This clonotype turned up a few times. Compared with germline, one end of the junction differs, possibly owing to a read error. V and J are TRBV4-3 and TRBJ1-4; 9 nucleotides match TRBD1. CDR1 and CDR2 from the germline V gene are LGHNA and YSLEER. The CDR3 length is 14 residues. In DNA form, the CDR3 reads TGTGCCAGCAGTCAGGGACAGGGCAATGAAAAACTGTTTTTT. Its protein product is CASSQGQGNEKLFF.

The chain employs TRBV20-1 and TRBJ2-7; 8 bases line up with TRBD2. The CDR3 extends over 14 amino acids. The V segment lost 0 bases and the J segment 4 bases; nucleotides outside the gene matches: 5. CDR1 DFQATT and CDR2 SNEGSKA come from the germline V gene (reference sequence). CDR3 residues: CSARDQREFYEQYF. The CDR3 nucleotides are TGCAGTGCTAGAGATCAGCGGGAGTTTTACGAGCAGTACTTC.

This clonotype was observed a handful of times. The chain joins TRBV7-2 to TRBJ2-7, with 8 bases aligning to TRBD1. This CDR3 contains 13 residues. CDR1 SGHTA and CDR2 FQGNSA come from the germline V gene. Trimming cost V 1 base and J 4 bases; bases outside gene matches: 0. The CDR3 spells CASSLGDRYEQYF. CDR3 nucleotides: TGTGCCAGCAGCTTAGGGGACAGGTACGAGCAGTACTTC.

This clonotype was seen just once. The chain uses TRBV12-3 or TRBV12-4 and TRBJ2-5, with a tentative D call TRBD1 (6 bases). The CDR3 extends over 14 amino acids. V was pared by 6 bases and J by 5 bases, with 16 bases between. The CDR3 sequence: CASSRTGPQETQYF. The CDR3 DNA reads as TGTGCCAGCAGCCGTACAGGGCCCCAGGAGACCCAGTACTTC.

This chain links TRBV28 with TRBJ2-5; 9 bases fit TRBD1. Germline values: CDR1 MDHEN, CDR2 SYDVKM. J was trimmed by 3 bases and V by 4 bases; bases with no gene match: 9. This CDR3 spans 16 amino acids. The CDR3 region is CASSSTPGQGEETQYF. In DNA form, the CDR3 reads TGTGCCAGCAGTTCTACACCGGGACAGGGCGAAGAGACCCAGTACTTC. The full variable domain, with the rest looked up from reference TRBV28 and TRBJ2-5, is DVKVTQSSRYLVKRTGEKVFLECVQDMDHENMFWYRQDPGLGLRLIYFSYDVKMKEKGDIPEGYSVSREKKERFSLILESASTNQTSMYLCASSSTPGQGEETQYFGPGTRLLVL.

The rearrangement links TRBV10-3 to TRBJ1-1, with TRBD1 matching 8 bases. The germline V gene has CDR1 ENHRY and CDR2 SYGVKD. The CDR3 has 14 residues. Trimming took 2 bases from V and 5 from J; bases not matched to a gene: 4. Here the CDR3 DNA reads TGTGCCATCAGTGAGATGGACAGGGTAACTGAAGCTTTCTTT. Translated, it gives CAISEMDRVTEAFF.

The genes are TRBV12-3 or TRBV12-4 and TRBJ1-1, with no clear D. V lost 1 base to trimming and J lost 1 base, with 7 bases between them. The CDR3 covers 14 residues. CDR3 bases: TGTGCCAGCAGTTTAGAATCGAAGAACACTGAAGCTTTCTTT. Its protein is CASSLESKNTEAFF.